This note documents a single T cell receptor (beta chain) sequence. The antigen is not known. TCRdb's table, derived via immunoSEQ multiplex PCR, lists solely in-frame clones and lacks some. This repertoire shows approximately 59,000 clones, around four fifths found once; its top ten account for around 4%. This sample is part of a study of OX40 agonist ivuxolimab in advanced cancers. Study-level background: Ivuxolimab was administered intravenously to patients at 0.01 to 10 mg/kg every 2 weeks. General study points: Clonal expansion among partial responders at 0.1-3.0 mg/kg ranked near the lowest. CD4+ and CD8+ T cells in blood underwent clonal expansion by week 6 at 0.1 to 3.0 mg/kg.

Trimming left V 2 bases short and J 8 bases short, with 4 bases between. CDR1 is LNHNV and CDR2 is YYDKDF in the germline V gene (reference sequence). CDR3 length: 11 residues. The timepoints at which blood was sampled were baseline, cycle 4 day 1, and cycle 7 day 1. The sequence derives from an adult with an advanced solid tumor such as melanoma, head and neck, liver or kidney cancer. Sequencing used CD4+ or CD8+ T cells sorted from blood, obtained in a trial of the OX40 agonist ivuxolimab. This chain links TRBV15 with TRBJ2-1; D is ambiguous. The CDR3 bases are TGTGCCACCAGCAGAATTGATGAGCAGTTCTTC. Residues: CATSRIDEQFF.